This TCR beta chain came from a study of T cells in localized non-small cell lung cancer. Study-wide results and caveats: A higher density of T cells in blood coincided with extended overall survival.

Profiled with immunoSEQ multiplex PCR; TCRdb holds only in-frame clones, not every one. This sample has about 59,000 clones, with approximately 90% found just once. As regards this clone: Its cognate antigen is unknown.

This receptor was identified in a man between 40 and 70 years old with stage I lung adenocarcinoma. The material sequenced was peripheral blood, taken before any cancer treatment.

CDR3 region: CASSWRGEQFF. CDR3 nucleotide sequence: TGCGCCAGCAGCTGGAGAGGTGAGCAGTTCTTC. The chain has TRBV5-1 and TRBJ2-1; no clear D gene. Germline V CDR1 and CDR2: SGHRS, YFSETQ. V was trimmed by 3 bases and J by 9 bases, leaving 7 bases between them. The CDR3 totals 11 residues. The full variable domain, rest sourced from reference TRBV5-1 and TRBJ2-1, is KAGVTQTPRYLIKTRGQQVTLSCSPISGHRSVSWYQQTPGQGLQFLFEYFSETQRNKGNFPGRFSGRQFSNSRSEMNVSTLELGDSALYLCASSWRGEQFFGPGTRLTVL.